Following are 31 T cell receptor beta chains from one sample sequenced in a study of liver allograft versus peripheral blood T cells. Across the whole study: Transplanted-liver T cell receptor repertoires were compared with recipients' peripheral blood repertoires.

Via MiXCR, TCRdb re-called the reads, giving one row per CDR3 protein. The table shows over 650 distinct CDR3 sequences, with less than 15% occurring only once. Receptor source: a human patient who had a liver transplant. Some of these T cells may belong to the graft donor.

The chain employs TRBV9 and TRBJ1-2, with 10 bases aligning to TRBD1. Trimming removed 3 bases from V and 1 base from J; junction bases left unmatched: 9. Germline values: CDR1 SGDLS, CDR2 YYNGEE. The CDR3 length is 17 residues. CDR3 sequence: CASSGRQGARGNYGYTF. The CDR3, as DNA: TGTGCCAGCAGCGGTCGACAGGGGGCGCGAGGTAACTATGGCTACACCTTC. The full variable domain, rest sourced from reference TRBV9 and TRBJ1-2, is DSGVTQTPKHLITATGQRVTLRCSPRSGDLSVYWYQQSLDQGLQFLIQYYNGEERAKGNILERFSAQQFPDLHSELNLSSLELGDSALYFCASSGRQGARGNYGYTFGSGTRLTVV.

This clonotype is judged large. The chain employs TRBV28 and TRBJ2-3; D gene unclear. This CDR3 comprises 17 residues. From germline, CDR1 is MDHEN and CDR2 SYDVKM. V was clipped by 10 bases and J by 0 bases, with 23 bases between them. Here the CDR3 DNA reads TGTGCCACCCAACCCGCGAGCTATCTCAAAAGCACAGATACGCAGTATTTT. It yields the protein CATQPASYLKSTDTQYF.

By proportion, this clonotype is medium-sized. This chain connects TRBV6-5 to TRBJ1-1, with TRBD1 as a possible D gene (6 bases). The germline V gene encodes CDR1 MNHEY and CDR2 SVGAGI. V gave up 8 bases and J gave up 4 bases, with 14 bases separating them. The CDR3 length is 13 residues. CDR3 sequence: CASAGGAGTEAFF. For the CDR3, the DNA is TGTGCCAGCGCGGGGGGGGCAGGCACTGAAGCTTTCTTT.

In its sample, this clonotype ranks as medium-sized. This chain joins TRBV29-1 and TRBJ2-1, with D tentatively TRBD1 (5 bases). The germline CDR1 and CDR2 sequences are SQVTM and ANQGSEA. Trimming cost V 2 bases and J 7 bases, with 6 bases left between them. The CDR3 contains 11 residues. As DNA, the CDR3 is TGCAGCGTTGAAAGGGGAAATGAGCAGTTCTTC. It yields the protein CSVERGNEQFF.

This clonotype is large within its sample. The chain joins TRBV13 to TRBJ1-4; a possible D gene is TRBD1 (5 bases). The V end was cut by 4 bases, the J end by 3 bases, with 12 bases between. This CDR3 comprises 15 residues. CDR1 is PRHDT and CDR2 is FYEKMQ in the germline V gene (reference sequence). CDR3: CASSCRRQSNEKLFF. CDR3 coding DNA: TGTGCCAGCAGCTGCCGCCGACAGTCTAATGAAAAACTGTTTTTT. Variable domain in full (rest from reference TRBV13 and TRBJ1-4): AAGVIQSPRHLIKEKRETATLKCYPIPRHDTVYWYQQGPGQDPQFLISFYEKMQSDKGSIPDRFSAQQFSDYHSELNMSSLELGDSALYFCASSCRRQSNEKLFFGSGTQLSVL.

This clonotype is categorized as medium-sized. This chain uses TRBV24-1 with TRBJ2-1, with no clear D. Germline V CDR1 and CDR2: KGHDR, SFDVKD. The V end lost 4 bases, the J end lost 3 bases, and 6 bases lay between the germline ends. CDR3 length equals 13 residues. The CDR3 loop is CATSDDNYNEQFF. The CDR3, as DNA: TGTGCCACCAGTGACGACAACTACAATGAGCAGTTCTTC.

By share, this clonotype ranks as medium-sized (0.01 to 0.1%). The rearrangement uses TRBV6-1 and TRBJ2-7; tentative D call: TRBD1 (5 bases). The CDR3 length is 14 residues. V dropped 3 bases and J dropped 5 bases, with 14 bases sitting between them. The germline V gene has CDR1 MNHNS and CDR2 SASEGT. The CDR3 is CASSEKGLSDEQYF. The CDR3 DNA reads TGTGCCAGCAGTGAGAAGGGGTTAAGTGACGAGCAGTACTTC.

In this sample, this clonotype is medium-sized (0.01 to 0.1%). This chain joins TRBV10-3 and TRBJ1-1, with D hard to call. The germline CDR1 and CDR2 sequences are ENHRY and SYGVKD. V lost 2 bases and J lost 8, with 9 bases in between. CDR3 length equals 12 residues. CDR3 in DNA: TGTGCCATCAGTGAGACGGAGACAGAAGCTTTCTTT. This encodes CAISETETEAFF.

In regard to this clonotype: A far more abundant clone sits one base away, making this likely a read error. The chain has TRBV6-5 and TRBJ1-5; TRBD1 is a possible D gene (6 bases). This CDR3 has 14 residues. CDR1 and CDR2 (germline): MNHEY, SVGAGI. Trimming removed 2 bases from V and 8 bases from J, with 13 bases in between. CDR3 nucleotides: TGTGCCAGCAGTTACGGCAGGGGCGGTAAGCCCCAGCATTTT. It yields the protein CASSYGRGGKPQHF.

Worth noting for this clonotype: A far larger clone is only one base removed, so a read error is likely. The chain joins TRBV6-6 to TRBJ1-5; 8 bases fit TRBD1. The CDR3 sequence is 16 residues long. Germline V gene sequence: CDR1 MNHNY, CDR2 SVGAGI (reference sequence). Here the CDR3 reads CASSALDRGTNRPQHF. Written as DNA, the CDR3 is TGTGCCAGCAGTGCCCTCGACAGGGGAACCAATCGGCCCCAGCATTTT.

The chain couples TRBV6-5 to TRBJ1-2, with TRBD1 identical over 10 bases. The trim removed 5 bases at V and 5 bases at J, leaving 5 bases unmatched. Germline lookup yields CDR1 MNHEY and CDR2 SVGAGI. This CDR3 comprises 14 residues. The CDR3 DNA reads TGTGCCAGCAGTCGCGGGACAGGGGTGTATGGCTACACCTTC. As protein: CASSRGTGVYGYTF.

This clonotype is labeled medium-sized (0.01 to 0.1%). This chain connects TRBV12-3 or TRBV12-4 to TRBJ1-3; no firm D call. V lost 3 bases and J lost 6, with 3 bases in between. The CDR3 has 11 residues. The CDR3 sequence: CASSFQNTIYF. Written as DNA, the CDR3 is TGTGCCAGCAGTTTCCAAAACACCATATATTTT.

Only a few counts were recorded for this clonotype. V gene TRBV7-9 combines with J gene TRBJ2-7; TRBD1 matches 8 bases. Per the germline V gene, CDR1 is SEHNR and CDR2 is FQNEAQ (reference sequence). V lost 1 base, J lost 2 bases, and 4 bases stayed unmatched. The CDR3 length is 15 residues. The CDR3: CASSLVTGGTYEQYF. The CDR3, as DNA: TGTGCCAGCAGCTTAGTAACAGGGGGTACCTACGAGCAGTACTTC.

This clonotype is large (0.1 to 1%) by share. The CDR3 sequence: CASSPERAWGNSPLHF. The DNA for the CDR3 is TGTGCCAGTAGTCCTGAGAGGGCTTGGGGTAATTCACCCCTCCACTTT. The chain uses TRBV19 and TRBJ1-6; D call uncertain. Trimming removed 5 bases at V and 6 bases at J, with 17 bases between. The CDR3 consists of 16 residues. Germline V CDR1 and CDR2: LNHDA, SQIVND (reference sequence).

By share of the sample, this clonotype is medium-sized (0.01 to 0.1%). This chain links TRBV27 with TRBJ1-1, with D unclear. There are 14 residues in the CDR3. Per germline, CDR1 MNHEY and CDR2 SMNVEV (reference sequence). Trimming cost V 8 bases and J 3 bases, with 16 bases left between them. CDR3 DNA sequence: TGTGCCAGCCAATATGGCCCCGGGGACACTGAAGCTTTCTTT. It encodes CASQYGPGDTEAFF.

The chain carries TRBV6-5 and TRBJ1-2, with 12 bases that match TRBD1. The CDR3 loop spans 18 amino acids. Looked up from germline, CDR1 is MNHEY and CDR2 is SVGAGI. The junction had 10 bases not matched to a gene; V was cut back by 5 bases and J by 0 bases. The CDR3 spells CASSLTTGTGGANYGYTF. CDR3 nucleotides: TGTGCCAGCAGTCTTACCACCGGGACAGGGGGCGCTAACTATGGCTACACCTTC.

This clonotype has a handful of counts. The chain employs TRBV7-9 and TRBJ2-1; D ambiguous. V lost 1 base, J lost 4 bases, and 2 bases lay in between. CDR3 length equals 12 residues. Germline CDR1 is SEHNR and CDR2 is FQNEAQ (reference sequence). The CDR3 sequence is CASSLVYNEQFF. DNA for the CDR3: TGTGCCAGCAGCTTAGTATACAATGAGCAGTTCTTC. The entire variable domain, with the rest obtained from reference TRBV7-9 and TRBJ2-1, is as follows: DTGVSQNPRHKITKRGQNVTFRCDPISEHNRLYWYRQTLGQGPEFLTYFQNEAQLEKSRLLSDRFSAERPKGSFSTLEIQRTEQGDSAMYLCASSLVYNEQFFGPGTRLTVL.

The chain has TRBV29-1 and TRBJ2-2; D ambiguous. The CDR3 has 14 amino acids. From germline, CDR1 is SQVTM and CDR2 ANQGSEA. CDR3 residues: CSTRSLTNTGELFF. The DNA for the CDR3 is TGCAGTACCCGGAGTCTTACAAACACCGGGGAGCTGTTTTTT.

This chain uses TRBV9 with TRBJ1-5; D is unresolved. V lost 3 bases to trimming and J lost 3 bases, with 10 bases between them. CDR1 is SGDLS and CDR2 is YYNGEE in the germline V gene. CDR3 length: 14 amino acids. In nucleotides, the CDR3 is TGTGCCAGCAGCGACGGACGGCCCAATCAGCCCCAGCATTTT. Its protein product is CASSDGRPNQPQHF.

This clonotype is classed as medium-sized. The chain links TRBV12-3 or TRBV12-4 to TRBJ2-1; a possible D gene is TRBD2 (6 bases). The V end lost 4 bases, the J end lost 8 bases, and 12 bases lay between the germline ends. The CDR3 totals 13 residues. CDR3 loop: CASSYGGGDEQFF. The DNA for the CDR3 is TGTGCCAGCAGTTACGGTGGAGGGGATGAGCAGTTCTTC.

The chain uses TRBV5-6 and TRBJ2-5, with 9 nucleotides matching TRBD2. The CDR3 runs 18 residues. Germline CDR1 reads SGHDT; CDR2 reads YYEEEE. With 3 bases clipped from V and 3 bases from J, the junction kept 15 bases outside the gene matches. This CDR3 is CASSWRSLAGSKKETQYF. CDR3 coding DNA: TGTGCCAGCAGCTGGAGGAGTCTAGCGGGATCAAAAAAAGAGACCCAGTACTTC.

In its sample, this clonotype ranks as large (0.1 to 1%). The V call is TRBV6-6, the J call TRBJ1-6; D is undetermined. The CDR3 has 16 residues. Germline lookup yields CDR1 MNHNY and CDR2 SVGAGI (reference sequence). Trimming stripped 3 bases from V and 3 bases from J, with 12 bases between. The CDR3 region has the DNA TGTGCCAGCAGTTATTTGCAGGCTATCTATAATTCACCCCTCCACTTT. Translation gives CASSYLQAIYNSPLHF.

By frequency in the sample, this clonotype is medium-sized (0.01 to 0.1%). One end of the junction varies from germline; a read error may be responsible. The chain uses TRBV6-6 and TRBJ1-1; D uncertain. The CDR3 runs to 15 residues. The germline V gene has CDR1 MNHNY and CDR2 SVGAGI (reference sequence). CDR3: CASSFPDVSNAEAFF. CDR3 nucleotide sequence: TGTGCCAGCAGTTTCCCAGACGTGTCGAACGCTGAAGCTTTCTTT.

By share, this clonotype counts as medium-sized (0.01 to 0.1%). The CDR3 DNA reads TGTGCCAGCAGTTTGTCCCCCCGACAGGGGAGGTACGAGCAGTACTTC. The encoded protein is CASSLSPRQGRYEQYF. The V gene is TRBV28, the J gene TRBJ2-7; 8 nucleotides line up with TRBD1. CDR3 length: 16 residues. The trim removed 3 bases at V and 4 bases at J, leaving 11 bases unmatched. CDR1 and CDR2 from the germline V gene are MDHEN and SYDVKM. Filled out from reference TRBV28 and TRBJ2-7, the complete variable domain reads DVKVTQSSRYLVKRTGEKVFLECVQDMDHENMFWYRQDPGLGLRLIYFSYDVKMKEKGDIPEGYSVSREKKERFSLILESASTNQTSMYLCASSLSPRQGRYEQYFGPGTRLTVT.

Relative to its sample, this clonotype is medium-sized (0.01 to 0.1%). In DNA form, the CDR3 reads TGTGCCAGCAGTTTGGGCAGGGCCAGTGTTCAGGCTTTCTTT. Encoded protein: CASSLGRASVQAFF. The chain employs TRBV28 and TRBJ1-1; D possibly corresponds to TRBD1 (5 bases). Germline V gene lookup returns CDR1 MDHEN and CDR2 SYDVKM. Trimming pared 3 bases from V and 11 bases from J, leaving 19 bases between. The CDR3 is 14 amino acids.

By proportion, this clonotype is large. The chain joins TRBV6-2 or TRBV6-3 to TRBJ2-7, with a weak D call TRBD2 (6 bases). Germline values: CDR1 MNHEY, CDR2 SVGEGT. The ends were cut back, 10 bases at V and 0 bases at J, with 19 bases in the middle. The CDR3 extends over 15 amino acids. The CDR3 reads CATNLMARGSYEQYF. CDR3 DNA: TGTGCCACCAACTTGATGGCGCGGGGCTCCTACGAGCAGTACTTC.

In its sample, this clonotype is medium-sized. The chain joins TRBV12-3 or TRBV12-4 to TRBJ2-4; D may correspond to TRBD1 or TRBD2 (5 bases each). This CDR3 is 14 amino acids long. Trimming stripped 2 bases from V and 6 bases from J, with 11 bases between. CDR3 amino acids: CASSLLGVGNIQYF. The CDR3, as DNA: TGTGCCAGCAGTTTATTGGGGGTAGGAAACATTCAGTACTTC.

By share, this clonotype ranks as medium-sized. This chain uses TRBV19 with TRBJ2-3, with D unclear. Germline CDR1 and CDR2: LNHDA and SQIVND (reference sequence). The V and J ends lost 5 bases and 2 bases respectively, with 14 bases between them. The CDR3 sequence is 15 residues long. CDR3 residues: CASSSRQESTDTQYF. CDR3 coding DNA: TGTGCCAGTAGTTCCCGGCAGGAATCCACAGATACGCAGTATTTT.

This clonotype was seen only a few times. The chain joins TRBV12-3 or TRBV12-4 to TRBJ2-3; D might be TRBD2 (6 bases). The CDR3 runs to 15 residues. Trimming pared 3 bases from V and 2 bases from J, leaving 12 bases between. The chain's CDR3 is CASSFTGLHTDTQYF. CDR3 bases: TGTGCCAGCAGTTTTACGGGACTTCACACAGATACGCAGTATTTT.

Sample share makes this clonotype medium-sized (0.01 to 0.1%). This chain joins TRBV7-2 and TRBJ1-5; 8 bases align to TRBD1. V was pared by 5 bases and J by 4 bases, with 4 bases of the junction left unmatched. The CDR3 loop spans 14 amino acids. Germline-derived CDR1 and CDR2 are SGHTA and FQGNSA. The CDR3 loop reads CASSPGTGNQPQHF. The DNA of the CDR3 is TGTGCCAGCAGCCCTGGGACAGGTAATCAGCCCCAGCATTTT.

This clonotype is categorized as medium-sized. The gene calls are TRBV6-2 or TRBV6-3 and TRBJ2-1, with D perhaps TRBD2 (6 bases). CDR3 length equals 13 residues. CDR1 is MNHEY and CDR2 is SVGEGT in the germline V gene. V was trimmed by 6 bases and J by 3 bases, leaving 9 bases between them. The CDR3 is CASSGGIYNEQFF. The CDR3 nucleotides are TGTGCCAGCAGCGGAGGGATCTACAATGAGCAGTTCTTC.